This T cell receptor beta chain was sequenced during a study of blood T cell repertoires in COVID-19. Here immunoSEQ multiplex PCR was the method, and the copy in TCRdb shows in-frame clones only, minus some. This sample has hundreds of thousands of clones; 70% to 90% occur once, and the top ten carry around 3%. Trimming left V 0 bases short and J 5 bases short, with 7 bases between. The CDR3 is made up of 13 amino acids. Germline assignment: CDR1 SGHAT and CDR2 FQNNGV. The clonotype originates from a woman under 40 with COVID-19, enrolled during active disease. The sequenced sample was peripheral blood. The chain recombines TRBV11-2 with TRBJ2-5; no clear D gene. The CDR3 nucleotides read TGTGCCAGCAGCTTAGAAATGGAGGAGACCCAGTACTTC. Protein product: CASSLEMEETQYF.